This passage covers 24 T cell receptor beta chains from one sample sequenced in a study of tumor-infiltrating lymphocytes in primary liver carcinoma. From unsorted bulk tissue weighing roughly 18-31 mg, DNA and RNA were co-extracted. Synthesis of TCR beta cDNA was carried out from about 0.55 ug total RNA with a constant-region primer. ARM-PCR, slightly modified, supplied the TCR beta libraries through three nested multiplex PCR rounds. Two initial PCR rounds of about 9 cycles each paired TRBV1-TRBV30 forward primers with a C-beta reverse primer. TCRdb processed the multiplex PCR reads anew with MiXCR; each CDR3 protein has one entry. The repertoire consists of 100,000 to 120,000 distinct CDR3 sequences, with roughly 80% occurring once and the leading ten covering approximately 20%. The sequenced sample consisted of liver tumor tissue from sampling region 3. Subset of the sample: tumor region T3, left-lateral pole. These receptor sequences come from a middle-aged man with primary liver carcinoma and hepatitis B virus infection.

This clonotype was detected a few times. A read error is possible here, since a much larger clone lies one base away. This chain connects TRBV7-3 to TRBJ2-2, with D unclear. Per the germline V gene, CDR1 is SGHTA and CDR2 is FQGTGA. The CDR3 length is 12 residues. The CDR3 DNA is TGTGCCAGCAGCTACTCCACCGAGGAGCTGTTTTTT. Translation gives CASSYSTEELFF.

Details on this clonotype: A read error may account for a junction end that differs from germline. The chain couples TRBV29-1 to TRBJ1-1; D is undetermined. CDR1 is SQVTM, CDR2 ANQGSEA, per germline. CDR3 length: 15 amino acids. Here the CDR3 DNA reads TGCAGCGCTTCCTCAGGTTGGGCAATGAACATTGAAGCTTTCTTT. As protein: CSASSGWAMNIEAFF. The variable domain in full, with the rest retrieved from reference TRBV29-1 and TRBJ1-1, is SAVISQKPSRDICQRGTSLTIQCQVDSQVTMMFWYRQQPGQSLTLIATANQGSEATYESGFVIDKFPISRPNLTFSTLTVSNMSPEDSSIYLCSASSGWAMNIEAFFGQGTRLTVV.

On this clonotype: The junction differs from germline at one of its ends, possibly a read error. The V and J genes are TRBV11-1 and TRBJ2-4; TRBD2 matches 10 bases. Germline V gives CDR1 SGHAT, CDR2 FQDESV (reference sequence). CDR3 size: 17 residues. The CDR3 here is CVSNFPVTSGTKNIQYF. The CDR3 bases are TGTGTCAGCAACTTTCCCGTTACTAGCGGGACCAAAAACATTCAGTACTTC.

Comment on this clonotype: Compared with germline, one end of the junction differs, possibly owing to a read error. The chain employs TRBV6-1 and TRBJ1-5; no clear D. This CDR3 has 14 residues. Germline CDR1 reads MNHNS; CDR2 reads SASEGT. The CDR3 loop is CASSEVGNDQPQHF. The CDR3 DNA reads as TGTGCTAGCAGTGAAGTGGGAAATGATCAGCCCCAGCATTTT.

As concerns this clonotype: One end of the junction varies from germline; a read error may be responsible. This rearrangement joins TRBV4-3 to TRBJ2-2, with D possibly TRBD2 on 5 matching bases. From germline, CDR1 is LGHNA and CDR2 YSLEER. The CDR3 sequence is 13 residues long. Written as DNA, the CDR3 is TGCGCCAGTAGCGAAGATTGGTACGGGGAACTGTTTTTT. This codes for CASSEDWYGELFF.

Of note for this clonotype: The CDR3 carries no conserved terminal phenylalanine or tryptophan, so it likely arises from a read error. This chain's CDR3 is CANGGTGSYEQYL. CDR3 coding DNA: TGTGCCAATGGGGGGACCGGTTCCTACGAGCAGTACTTA. J is TRBJ2-7 and V is TRBV12-5, with D tentatively TRBD2 (6 bases). The CDR3 runs 13 residues. The germline CDR1 and CDR2 sequences are LGHNT and FRNRAP.

In this sample, this clonotype turned up once. A junction end diverges from the germline sequence, so it may reflect a read error. The rearrangement links TRBV12-3 or TRBV12-4 to TRBJ2-7; either TRBD1 or TRBD2 may supply D (6 bases each). This CDR3 is built from 14 residues. CDR3 DNA: TGTGCCAGCAGCCAAGGATCGGGGGCCTATGAGCAGTACTTC. It codes for CASSQGSGAYEQYF.

On this clonotype: One end of the junction does not line up with germline, which may come from a read error. The chain couples TRBV11-2 to TRBJ2-1, with 7 bases aligning to TRBD2. This CDR3 is built from 15 residues. From germline, CDR1 is SGHAT and CDR2 FQNNGV. CDR3 sequence (DNA): TGTACCAGCAGCTTTAGCGGGCCACTCAACAATGAGCAGCTCTTC. Amino acids: CTSSFSGPLNNEQLF.

The sample holds one count of this clonotype. The junction differs from germline at one of its ends, possibly a read error. The chain uses TRBV6-1 and TRBJ2-3; D remains unclear. CDR1 and CDR2 (germline): MNHNS, SASEGT. This CDR3 has 11 amino acids. The CDR3 coding sequence is TGTGCCAGGAGTCGAACAGATACACAGTATTTT. Encoded protein: CARSRTDTQYF.

Note on this clonotype: Germline is not matched at one junction end, which may reflect a read error. This chain joins TRBV5-6 and TRBJ1-2; 8 positions match TRBD1. The CDR3 runs to 17 residues. Germline V gives CDR1 SGHDT, CDR2 YYEEEE. CDR3 bases: TGTGCCAGCAGCTTGGGACAGGGGATGCGCCCCCTTTATGGCTACATCTTC. This gives the protein CASSLGQGMRPLYGYIF. The full variable domain, its missing parts supplied by reference TRBV5-6 and TRBJ1-2, is DAGVTQSPTHLIKTRGQQVTLRCSPKSGHDTVSWYQQALGQGPQFIFQYYEEEERQRGNFPDRFSGHQFPNYSSELNVNALLLGDSALYLCASSLGQGMRPLYGYIFGSGTRLTVV.

Note on this clonotype: The junction shows a germline mismatch at one end, possibly a read error. The chain joins TRBV29-1 to TRBJ2-2; 7 bases align to TRBD2. This CDR3 spans 15 amino acids. Germline V gene lookup returns CDR1 SQVTM and CDR2 ANQGSEA. The CDR3 spells CSVGTSAANTGELLF. The CDR3 bases are TGTAGTGTTGGTACTAGCGCGGCGAACACCGGGGAGCTGTTATTT.

V gene TRBV29-1 combines with J gene TRBJ1-2; TRBD1 matches 12 bases. Germline V gene sequence: CDR1 SQVTM, CDR2 ANQGSEA. The CDR3 consists of 15 residues. J lost 2 bases, V lost 6 bases, and 7 bases had no gene match. In nucleotides, the CDR3 is TGCAGCGTCTTGGGACAGGGGGCCGGCAACTATGGCTACACCTTC. Translated: CSVLGQGAGNYGYTF.

Points on this clonotype: This may be a read error: a much more frequent sequence differs by one nucleotide. The CDR3 is CAISLVAGGRNEQFF. As DNA, the CDR3 is TGTGCCATCAGCTTAGTGGCGGGAGGGAGGAATGAGCAGTTCTTC. This chain uses TRBV7-9 with TRBJ2-1; TRBD2 agrees at 9 bases. This CDR3 contains 15 residues. CDR1 and CDR2 from the germline V gene are SEHNR and FQNEAQ (reference sequence).

This clonotype has only a few counts. V is TRBV11-1 and J is TRBJ2-7, with 7 bases lining up with TRBD1. The J segment lost 4 bases and the V segment lost 3 bases, leaving 12 bases of the junction unmatched. The CDR3 length is 16 residues. Germline-derived CDR1 and CDR2 are SGHAT and FQDESV (reference sequence). CDR3 sequence reads: CASSFRPTGALYEQYF. In DNA, the CDR3 is TGTGCCAGCAGCTTCAGGCCCACAGGGGCCCTTTACGAGCAGTACTTC.

This chain joins TRBV6-1 and TRBJ1-1; D remains unclear. CDR1 is MNHNS, CDR2 SASEGT, per germline. The CDR3 has 12 residues. V lost 1 base and J 9 bases, leaving 9 bases between the germline ends. CDR3 protein: CASSEVRSQAFF. CDR3 sequence (DNA): TGTGCCAGCAGTGAAGTGCGGAGTCAAGCTTTCTTT.

This clonotype came up many times. This sequence joins TRBV29-1 and TRBJ1-1, with D possibly being TRBD1 (5 bases). Germline lookup yields CDR1 SQVTM and CDR2 ANQGSEA. The CDR3 totals 13 residues. Trimming pared 2 bases from V and 0 bases from J, leaving 7 bases between. CDR3 sequence: CSVETGMNTEAFF. The CDR3 nucleotides are TGCAGCGTTGAAACAGGCATGAACACTGAAGCTTTCTTT.

The table lists this clonotype with many counts. The chain links TRBV2 to TRBJ1-6, with a possible D match to TRBD1 (5 bases). This CDR3 has 12 amino acids. The germline CDR1 and CDR2 sequences are SNHLY and FYNNEI. Trimming took off 8 bases at V and 7 bases at J, with 9 bases between the two ends. Here the CDR3 reads CASGGTNSPLHF. Written as DNA, the CDR3 is TGTGCCAGCGGGGGTACCAATTCACCCCTCCACTTT.

At least ten counts were recorded for this clonotype. The CDR3 is CASSSLASNEQFF. CDR3 in DNA: TGTGCCAGCAGCTCACTAGCTTCAAATGAGCAGTTCTTC. The genes are TRBV7-8 and TRBJ2-1; maybe TRBD2 (6 bases). Trimming took 4 bases from V and 7 from J, leaving 11 bases between them. Germline CDR1 reads SGHVS; CDR2 reads FQNEAQ. The length of the CDR3 is 13 residues.

About this clonotype: At one of its ends the junction is not consistent with the germline gene, which may arise from a read error. The chain links TRBV5-5 to TRBJ1-2, with unresolved D. CDR1 and CDR2 from the germline V gene are SGHKS and YYEKEE (reference sequence). The CDR3 length is 13 residues. CDR3 DNA sequence: TGTGCCAGCAGCTCGGAACGGGAGAGCGGCTACGCCTTC. It is translated as CASSSERESGYAF.

This clonotype came up once. This CDR3 is missing its conserved last phenylalanine or tryptophan, likely due to a read error. V usage is TRBV6-2 or TRBV6-3 and J usage is TRBJ2-7; D not certain. CDR3 length: 14 residues. The V gene lost 11 bases and the J gene lost 4 bases, with 21 bases spanning the gap. CDR1 is MNHEY, CDR2 SVGEGT, per germline. CDR3 DNA: TGTGCCGGCAACGACACCAAGGGAAGGTACGAGCAGTACTTA. It translates to CAGNDTKGRYEQYL.

This sequence joins TRBV11-2 and TRBJ2-6, with D hard to call. CDR1 is SGHAT and CDR2 is FQNNGV in the germline V gene. The CDR3 contains 15 residues. As DNA, the CDR3 is TGTTCCTCCCAGTGGCCGCGCTCTGGGGCCAACGTCCTGACTTTC. This encodes CSSQWPRSGANVLTF.

This clonotype was seen repeatedly, ten times or more. The chain is built from TRBV4-3 and TRBJ2-2, with TRBD2 matching 7 bases. In germline, CDR1 is LGHNA, CDR2 YSLEER. This CDR3 is built from 16 residues. V was pared by 1 base and J by 5 bases, with 7 bases of the junction left unmatched. The CDR3 here is CASSQGPAGETGELFF. In nucleotides, the CDR3 is TGCGCCAGCAGCCAAGGTCCCGCGGGAGAGACCGGGGAGCTGTTTTTT.

This clonotype was detected many times. The chain joins TRBV5-4 to TRBJ2-1, with D unclear. Trimming stripped 2 bases from V and 5 bases from J, with 8 bases between. CDR1 and CDR2 from the germline V gene are SGHNT and YYREEE (reference sequence). CDR3 size: 13 residues. The DNA for the CDR3 is TGTGCCAGCAGCTTCCCCCCAAACAATGAGCAGTTCTTC. Amino acid sequence: CASSFPPNNEQFF.

Points on this clonotype: Its ends do not fully match the called genes, so a read error is possible. The chain has TRBV5-5 and TRBJ1-2; possible D gene TRBD1, 5 bases. CDR3 length: 13 residues. CDR1 and CDR2 (germline): SGHKS, YYEKEE (reference sequence). The CDR3 here is CVSRVPGPSGYTF. The CDR3 nucleotides read TGTGTCAGCAGGGTGCCAGGACCTTCTGGCTACACCTTC.